These 10 T cell receptor beta chains were sequenced from one sample in a study of cytomegalovirus exposure and HLA in healthy donors. Primers: 60 Vbeta forward and 13 Jbeta reverse. Clones were sequenced by immunoSEQ multiplex PCR, and TCRdb holds only the in-frame ones, with some missing. The repertoire table contains 200,000 to 250,000 clones. The sample taken for sequencing was PBMCs. The receptors were gathered from a woman aged 25-40 years in good health and CMV-seropositive.

The chain has TRBV5-6 and TRBJ2-1; 11 bases match TRBD2. The CDR3 spans 16 residues. Unmatched junction bases numbered 5, after V lost 3 bases and J lost 3 bases. Germline CDR1 and CDR2: SGHDT and YYEEEE. The CDR3, as DNA: TGTGCCAGCAGCTCCCAACTAGCGGGAGACTACAATGAGCAGTTCTTC. Residues: CASSSQLAGDYNEQFF.

The rearrangement uses TRBV7-9 and TRBJ1-2; 8 bases are a match to TRBD1. V was clipped by 4 bases and J by 3 bases; unmatched bases: 7. CDR3 length: 15 residues. Germline CDR1 is SEHNR and CDR2 is FQNEAQ (reference sequence). The chain's CDR3 is CASSSGQALDYGYTF. CDR3 DNA: TGTGCCAGCAGCTCGGGACAGGCGCTGGACTATGGCTACACCTTC.

The chain recombines TRBV7-2 with TRBJ2-3, with D perhaps matching TRBD2 (5 bases). CDR1 is SGHTA and CDR2 is FQGNSA in the germline V gene. This CDR3 comprises 15 residues. The germline V and J ends were trimmed by 0 bases and 8 bases, with 15 bases remaining between them. The CDR3 DNA is TGTGCCAGCAGCTTAGCGCGGAGCGGTCCCAGTACGCAGTATTTT. This translates into CASSLARSGPSTQYF.

V is TRBV25-1 and J is TRBJ2-1, with D possibly being TRBD1 (5 bases). V was shortened by 7 bases and J by 4 bases, with 11 bases between the two germline ends. The germline gives CDR1 MGHDK, CDR2 SYGVNS. This CDR3 is 13 amino acids long. The CDR3 DNA follows: TGTGCCAGCATGGACACTGGATACAATGAGCAGTTCTTC. It translates to CASMDTGYNEQFF. The full variable domain, completed using reference TRBV25-1 and TRBJ2-1, is EADIYQTPRYLVIGTGKKITLECSQTMGHDKMYWYQQDPGMELHLIHYSYGVNSTEKGDLSSESTVSRIRTEHFPLTLESARPSHTSQYLCASMDTGYNEQFFGPGTRLTVL.

The chain is built from TRBV7-9 and TRBJ2-1, with TRBD1 as a possible D gene (5 bases). Germline-derived CDR1 and CDR2 are SEHNR and FQNEAQ (reference sequence). The CDR3 totals 14 residues. Trimming stripped 5 bases from V and 7 bases from J, with 15 bases between. The CDR3 here is CASSTRQSTNEQFF. Written as DNA, the CDR3 is TGTGCCAGCAGCACCCGACAGTCTACGAATGAGCAGTTCTTC.

This sequence joins TRBV18 and TRBJ2-7; 10 nucleotides line up with TRBD2. Germline CDR1 reads KGHSH; CDR2 reads LQKENI. The CDR3 consists of 14 residues. The V and J ends lost 4 bases and 3 bases, in that order; junction bases with no gene match: 3. CDR3 region: CASSLTSGIYEQYF. CDR3 sequence (DNA): TGTGCCAGCTCACTTACTAGCGGGATCTACGAGCAGTACTTC.

The gene calls are TRBV18 and TRBJ2-1; the D gene is possibly TRBD2 (6 bases). The CDR3 has 16 residues. CDR1 KGHSH and CDR2 LQKENI come from the germline V gene. V dropped 0 bases and J dropped 4 bases, with 13 bases sitting between them. The CDR3 loop is CASSPPELARYNEQFF. The CDR3 nucleotides read TGTGCCAGCTCACCACCGGAGCTAGCGCGGTACAATGAGCAGTTCTTC.

The chain carries TRBV27 and TRBJ1-2; 10 nucleotides align to TRBD1. The germline CDR1 and CDR2 sequences are MNHEY and SMNVEV (reference sequence). This CDR3 region has 16 residues. The trim removed 5 bases at V and 7 bases at J, leaving 13 bases unmatched. The CDR3 loop is CASSTPYDGQGGGYTF. CDR3 bases: TGTGCCAGCAGTACCCCCTACGATGGACAGGGGGGTGGCTACACCTTC.

The CDR3 coding sequence is TGCGCCAGCAGCCCGCCGTCTCCGGGACAGGGGAACACTGAAGCTTTCTTT. Residues: CASSPPSPGQGNTEAFF. V gene TRBV5-1 combines with J gene TRBJ1-1, with 9 bases that match TRBD1. Germline CDR1 is SGHRS and CDR2 is YFSETQ. J lost 1 base, V lost 4 bases, and 11 bases had no gene match. The length of the CDR3 is 17 residues.

The chain carries TRBV27 and TRBJ2-2; 7 bases agree with TRBD2. V lost 5 bases to trimming and J lost 4 bases; unmatched junction nucleotides: 7. The CDR3 spans 15 residues. Germline CDR1 MNHEY, CDR2 SMNVEV (reference sequence). CDR3 bases: TGTGCCAGCAGTCCCACCGGGGGGAGCACCGGGGAGCTGTTTTTT. Encoded protein: CASSPTGGSTGELFF.